This T cell receptor beta chain was observed in a study of T cell responses to AZD1222 COVID-19 vaccine. Findings and caveats of the study: Vaccine-associated CD4 TCRs spanned spike, dominant at 160-218 and 743-854. Clonal diversity may have been underestimated in mostly white British donors. Only after the peak T cell response were repertoires sampled. As reported, nearly half of all spike-specific TCRs target variant regions that are unmutated.

Sequenced by immunoSEQ multiplex PCR; TCRdb stores in-frame clones only, minus some. The sample includes more than 130,000 clones, 90% of them seen just once. Deletions cut 6 bases from V and 7 bases from J, with 15 bases between. CDR1 is ENHRY and CDR2 is SYGVKD in the germline V gene. This CDR3 comprises 13 residues. A remark on this clone: The antigen is not known.

The sequencing used peripheral blood, collected on day 0 of AZD1222 vaccination. The source of this sequence is an adult in good health. This chain links TRBV10-3 with TRBJ1-2, with D possibly being TRBD1 (6 bases). CDR3 bases: TGTGCCATCAGAGCGGCAGGGGTAGGTGGCTACACCTTC. Translated, it gives CAIRAAGVGGYTF.